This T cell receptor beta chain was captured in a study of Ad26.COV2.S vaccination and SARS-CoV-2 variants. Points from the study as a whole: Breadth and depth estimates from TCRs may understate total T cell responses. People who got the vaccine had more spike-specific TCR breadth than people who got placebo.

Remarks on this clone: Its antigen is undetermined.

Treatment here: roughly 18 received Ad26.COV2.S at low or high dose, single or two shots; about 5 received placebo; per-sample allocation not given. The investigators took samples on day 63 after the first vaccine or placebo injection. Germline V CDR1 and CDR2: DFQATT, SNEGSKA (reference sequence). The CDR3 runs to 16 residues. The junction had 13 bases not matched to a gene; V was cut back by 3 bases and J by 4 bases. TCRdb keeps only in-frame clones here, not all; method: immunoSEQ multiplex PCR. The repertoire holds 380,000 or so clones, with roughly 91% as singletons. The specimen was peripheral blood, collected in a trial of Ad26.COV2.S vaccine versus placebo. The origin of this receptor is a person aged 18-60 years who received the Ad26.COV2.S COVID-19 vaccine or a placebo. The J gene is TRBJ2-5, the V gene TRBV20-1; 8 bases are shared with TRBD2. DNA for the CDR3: TGCAGTGCTAGTCCTCCTCCGGGACTAGATGCAGAGACCCAGTACTTC. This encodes CSASPPPGLDAETQYF.